These 30 T cell receptor beta chains share one sample of origin, sequenced in a study of T cells in Graves' hyperthyroidism and ophthalmopathy. There were TCR beta CDR3 regions amplified from RNA transcripts. HTBI primers were the set used in a first-round RT-PCR of the TCR CDR3. A single record per CDR3 protein comes from TCRdb applying MiXCR to the multiplex PCR reads. Found here are around 520,000 distinct CDR3 sequences, approximately 25% of them singletons; the top ten hold around 11%. Sequencing was carried out using blood. The receptor source for this set is a woman in her 30s with Graves' ophthalmopathy.

With regard to this clonotype: The junction shows a germline mismatch at one end, possibly a read error. This chain links TRBV28 with TRBJ2-2; D perhaps matches TRBD2 (5 bases). This CDR3 region has 12 residues. The V gene's germline CDR1 is MDHEN and CDR2 SYDVKM. The CDR3 DNA sequence: TGTGCCAGCAAGACTAACAGCGGGGAGCTGTTTTTT. Its translation is CASKTNSGELFF.

This clonotype was recorded many times. The genes are TRBV7-2 and TRBJ2-5; 7 bases align to TRBD2. V lost 6 bases and J lost 5; bases outside the gene matches: 9. CDR1 and CDR2 from the germline V gene are SGHTA and FQGNSA. This CDR3 spans 14 amino acids. CDR3 coding DNA: TGTGCCAGCAGAACGGTGGGAGGGTTGGAGACCCAGTACTTC. Its translation is CASRTVGGLETQYF.

This clonotype has at least ten counts. This chain joins TRBV6-2 or TRBV6-3 and TRBJ2-7; 9 bases match TRBD1. Germline assignment: CDR1 MNHEY and CDR2 SVGEGT. V lost 4 bases and J lost 3; bases outside the gene matches: 7. This CDR3 is built from 15 residues. CDR3 in amino acids: CASSSVGQGRYEQYF. CDR3 bases: TGTGCCAGCAGTTCTGTCGGACAGGGGCGCTACGAGCAGTACTTC.

The V and J genes are TRBV7-2 and TRBJ2-2; D is perhaps TRBD1 (6 bases). The germline CDR1 and CDR2 sequences are SGHTA and FQGNSA. This CDR3 has 12 residues. With 4 bases removed from V and 6 bases from J, the gap between germline ends came to 6 bases. CDR3 residues: CASSWTAGELFF. DNA for the CDR3: TGTGCCAGCAGCTGGACAGCCGGGGAGCTGTTTTTT.

CDR3 nucleotides: TGTGCCTGGAGGGAACAGGGAAATAGCAATCAGCCCCAGCATTTT. Protein sequence: CAWREQGNSNQPQHF. The chain is built from TRBV30 and TRBJ1-5, with D tentatively TRBD1 (6 bases). V gave up 3 bases and J gave up 0 bases, with 12 bases separating them. Germline V CDR1 and CDR2: GTSNPN, SVGIG (reference sequence). The CDR3 loop spans 15 amino acids.

This clonotype was detected ten times or more. The J gene is TRBJ2-7, the V gene TRBV20-1; 7 nucleotides match TRBD1. The CDR3 runs 14 residues. Germline CDR1 DFQATT, CDR2 SNEGSKA (reference sequence). Trimming at V came to 3 bases and at J to 3 bases, leaving 8 bases not matched to a gene. The CDR3 DNA follows: TGCAGTGCTAGCGATCCGGGACAGATCTACGAGCAGTACTTC. It yields the protein CSASDPGQIYEQYF.

This clonotype has just one count. The rearrangement uses TRBV24-1 and TRBJ2-2, with D tentatively TRBD1 or TRBD2 (6 bases each). V lost 4 bases to trimming and J lost 2 bases, with 10 bases between them. The CDR3 length is 15 residues. CDR1 KGHDR and CDR2 SFDVKD come from the germline V gene. CDR3 nucleotides: TGTGCCACCAGTGACGGGGGCCCTAACACCGGGGAGCTGTTTTTT. Translating it yields CATSDGGPNTGELFF.

On this clonotype itself: This sequence may be a read error, since a much larger clone differs from it by one base. The V and J genes are TRBV9 and TRBJ1-1; D not certain. CDR1 SGDLS and CDR2 YYNGEE come from the germline V gene. Trimming left V 3 bases short and J 1 base short, with 13 bases between. The CDR3 has 15 residues. The CDR3 protein is CASSADSRGNTEAFF. The CDR3 DNA sequence: TGTGCCAGCAGCGCAGATTCACGGGGGAACACTGAAGCTTTCTTT.

This clonotype was observed a few times. This rearrangement joins TRBV9 to TRBJ1-2; D unclear. CDR1 and CDR2 (germline): SGDLS, YYNGEE. The CDR3 sequence is 15 residues long. The ends were cut back, 7 bases at V and 0 bases at J, with 16 bases in the middle. The CDR3 region has the DNA TGTGCCAGCCACTCAGCGTCAGAACCTAACTATGGCTACACCTTC. This sequence encodes CASHSASEPNYGYTF. The full variable domain, rest sourced from reference TRBV9 and TRBJ1-2, is DSGVTQTPKHLITATGQRVTLRCSPRSGDLSVYWYQQSLDQGLQFLIQYYNGEERAKGNILERFSAQQFPDLHSELNLSSLELGDSALYFCASHSASEPNYGYTFGSGTRLTVV.

The chain recombines TRBV5-1 with TRBJ2-5; 9 positions agree with TRBD2. V was pared by 2 bases and J by 5 bases, with 7 bases of the junction left unmatched. Germline CDR1 SGHRS, CDR2 YFSETQ. CDR3 length: 15 amino acids. The CDR3 is CASSFERGATETQYF. The CDR3 DNA reads as TGCGCCAGCAGCTTTGAGCGGGGGGCCACCGAGACCCAGTACTTC.

This clonotype was recorded at least ten times. The J gene is TRBJ1-5, the V gene TRBV29-1; the D gene is possibly TRBD1 (6 bases). Trimming left V 7 bases short and J 0 bases short, with 10 bases between. Per germline, CDR1 SQVTM and CDR2 ANQGSEA. CDR3 length: 13 residues. As DNA, the CDR3 is TGCAGCGCAGGGGAGTATAGCAATCAGCCCCAGCATTTT. Its translation is CSAGEYSNQPQHF.

This clonotype has ten or more counts. The genes are TRBV29-1 and TRBJ1-1; no definite D call. The V and J ends lost 1 base and 0 bases respectively, with 6 bases between them. Looked up from germline, CDR1 is SQVTM and CDR2 is ANQGSEA. The CDR3 loop spans 13 amino acids. The CDR3 DNA reads TGCAGCGTTGAAGGGAGGTTGAACACTGAAGCTTTCTTT. This codes for CSVEGRLNTEAFF.

This clonotype was seen at least ten times. The chain links TRBV6-1 to TRBJ2-5; D may be TRBD1 (6 bases). In germline, CDR1 is MNHNS, CDR2 SASEGT. Trimming took off 3 bases at V and 5 bases at J, with 16 bases between the two ends. The CDR3 is 15 amino acids. CDR3 protein: CASSDGPATGETQYF. DNA for the CDR3: TGTGCCAGCAGTGATGGTCCAGCAACAGGGGAGACCCAGTACTTC.

The V and J genes are TRBV6-1 and TRBJ2-6, with TRBD1 as a possible D gene (6 bases). The germline V gene has CDR1 MNHNS and CDR2 SASEGT. Deletions cut 4 bases from V and 1 base from J, with 11 bases between. The CDR3 length is 16 residues. The CDR3 sequence: CASSARGRSGANVLTF. DNA of the CDR3: TGTGCCAGCAGTGCAAGGGGGAGATCTGGGGCCAACGTCCTGACTTTC.

The chain has TRBV12-3 or TRBV12-4 and TRBJ1-5; maybe TRBD1 (5 bases). This CDR3 has 15 amino acids. V was trimmed by 2 bases and J by 4 bases, leaving 12 bases between them. CDR3 sequence reads: CASSLSTGFNQPQHF. The CDR3 nucleotides are TGTGCCAGCAGTTTATCCACAGGTTTTAATCAGCCCCAGCATTTT.

This clonotype was recorded at least ten times. The chain recombines TRBV28 with TRBJ1-6; D uncertain. The CDR3 spans 16 residues. Deletions cut 6 bases from V and 10 bases from J, with 22 bases between. In germline, CDR1 is MDHEN, CDR2 SYDVKM. The CDR3: CASRPGATSFLSPLHF. In DNA form, the CDR3 reads TGTGCCAGCAGACCCGGCGCCACAAGTTTTTTGTCACCCCTCCACTTT.

This clonotype was seen ten or more times. The rearrangement joins TRBV10-2 to TRBJ2-5; tentatively, D is TRBD2 (6 bases). Trimming removed 0 bases from V and 5 bases from J, with 13 bases in between. The germline V gene encodes CDR1 WSHSY and CDR2 SAAADI. The CDR3 runs to 15 residues. CDR3 sequence reads: CASSESGLPAETQYF. The CDR3 nucleotides are TGCGCCAGCAGTGAGTCAGGACTACCTGCGGAGACCCAGTACTTC.

This clonotype occurred a few times. V gene TRBV7-6 combines with J gene TRBJ2-5, with TRBD2 matching over 8 bases. The CDR3 is 17 amino acids. Germline trimming cut 4 bases from V and 4 bases from J; bases unmatched to any gene: 14. Germline assignment: CDR1 SGHVS and CDR2 FNYEAQ. The CDR3, as DNA: TGTGCCAGCAGCTCCCGCGGGGGGCCGAGTGGGTTAGAGACCCAGTACTTC. Its translation: CASSSRGGPSGLETQYF.

The chain employs TRBV12-3 or TRBV12-4 and TRBJ2-5; possibly TRBD2 for D (6 bases). There are 14 residues in the CDR3. Trimming removed 5 bases from V and 5 bases from J, with 15 bases in between. The CDR3 loop is CASSKRQEGETQYF. The CDR3 nucleotides read TGTGCCAGCAGTAAGCGGCAGGAGGGGGAGACCCAGTACTTC.

The table lists this clonotype with many counts. V usage is TRBV2 and J usage is TRBJ1-5, with D possibly matching TRBD1 (6 bases). Looked up from germline, CDR1 is SNHLY and CDR2 is FYNNEI. Between the trimmed V and J ends, which lost 6 bases and 0 bases, there was a span of 18 bases. The CDR3 consists of 17 residues. This CDR3 reads CASSALQGINSNQPQHF. The DNA for the CDR3 is TGTGCCAGCAGCGCCCTGCAGGGGATTAATAGCAATCAGCCCCAGCATTTT.

This clonotype was counted at least ten times. J is TRBJ1-3 and V is TRBV12-3 or TRBV12-4; D is uncertain. Trimming stripped 5 bases from V and 1 base from J, with 6 bases between. The CDR3 spans 13 residues. CDR3 region: CASSKNSGNTIYF. The DNA of the CDR3 is TGTGCCAGCAGTAAGAATTCTGGAAACACCATATATTTT.

Ten or more counts support this clonotype. V usage is TRBV10-3 and J usage is TRBJ2-7; 7 bases are shared with TRBD1. J was trimmed by 1 base and V by 3 bases; bases with no gene match: 6. This CDR3 has 15 amino acids. Germline V gene sequence: CDR1 ENHRY, CDR2 SYGVKD. This chain's CDR3 is CAISESGQKSYEQYF. The CDR3 DNA follows: TGTGCCATCAGTGAATCGGGACAGAAATCCTACGAGCAGTACTTC.

This chain connects TRBV6-5 to TRBJ2-5, with 14 bases aligning to TRBD2. CDR1 is MNHEY and CDR2 is SVGAGI in the germline V gene. CDR3 size: 17 residues. The V segment lost 4 bases and the J segment 5 bases; nucleotides outside the gene matches: 9. CDR3 sequence reads: CASSWRLAGGPVETQYF. The CDR3 DNA reads as TGTGCCAGCAGTTGGAGACTAGCGGGGGGGCCCGTGGAGACCCAGTACTTC.

The chain joins TRBV5-5 to TRBJ2-7, with 8 bases lining up with TRBD1. This CDR3 comprises 16 residues. V was clipped by 0 bases and J by 4 bases; unmatched bases: 9. CDR1 is SGHKS, CDR2 YYEKEE, per germline (reference sequence). The chain's CDR3 is CASSLDLGTGGYEQYF. Here the CDR3 DNA reads TGTGCCAGCAGCTTGGATCTTGGGACAGGCGGGTACGAGCAGTACTTC.

V and J are TRBV24-1 and TRBJ1-1; D is unresolved. V lost 9 bases and J lost 6, with 16 bases in between. CDR1 and CDR2 from the germline V gene are KGHDR and SFDVKD. The CDR3 extends over 13 amino acids. CDR3 in DNA: TGTGCCACCCGACCAGACGGTCACTCTGAAGCTTTCTTT. Its translation: CATRPDGHSEAFF.

The chain has TRBV11-1 and TRBJ1-2, with D perhaps matching TRBD1 (5 bases). Trimming took off 1 base at V and 4 bases at J, with 22 bases between the two ends. CDR1 SGHAT and CDR2 FQDESV come from the germline V gene (reference sequence). This CDR3 comprises 18 residues. The CDR3 loop is CASSLVGAGRFNLYGYTF. In DNA, the CDR3 is TGTGCCAGCAGCTTAGTCGGTGCGGGGCGCTTTAACCTCTATGGCTACACCTTC.

The table lists this clonotype with many counts. The chain uses TRBV12-3 or TRBV12-4 and TRBJ1-2; D remains unclear. V was pared by 6 bases and J by 8 bases, with 19 bases between. CDR3 length: 14 amino acids. CDR3 coding DNA: TGTGCCAGCAGCCAATACCGACAAACGGGCGGCTACACCTTC. Its translation is CASSQYRQTGGYTF.

This clonotype has at least ten counts. The rearrangement uses TRBV4-3 and TRBJ2-2; 10 positions match TRBD1. The CDR3 spans 16 residues. CDR1 is LGHNA and CDR2 is YSLEER in the germline V gene. The V and J ends lost 4 bases and 6 bases, in that order; junction bases with no gene match: 8. The CDR3, as DNA: TGCGCCAGCAGCCCAGACAGGGGGCGCTGGGCCGGGGAGCTGTTTTTT. Its protein is CASSPDRGRWAGELFF.

This clonotype came up many times. The chain combines TRBV12-3 or TRBV12-4 with TRBJ2-5, with 10 bases lining up with TRBD2. This CDR3 contains 14 residues. Trimming removed 5 bases from V and 5 bases from J; junction bases left unmatched: 5. CDR3 sequence (DNA): TGTGCCAGCAGTGAGACTAGCGGGCCGGAGACCCAGTACTTC. The encoded protein is CASSETSGPETQYF.

This clonotype has at least ten counts. V usage is TRBV12-3 or TRBV12-4 and J usage is TRBJ2-2; TRBD2 agrees at 13 bases. The length of the CDR3 is 18 residues. Unmatched junction bases numbered 6, after V lost 5 bases and J lost 0 bases. The CDR3 coding sequence is TGTGCCAGCAGTCCCAGACTAGCGGGGGGTACGAACACCGGGGAGCTGTTTTTT. Translation: CASSPRLAGGTNTGELFF.